The source of this TCR beta chain is a study (dated by TCRdb to about 2015). Regarding the complete study: The study set out to test whether tumor-infiltrating Tregs in breast cancer get recruited from blood Tregs or are instead converted in situ from other CD4+ T cell subsets.

The Miltenyi Naive CD4+ T Cell Isolation kit was used to purify naive CD4+ T cells, and CD25 microbeads were used to remove Tregs. Tregs, naive and memory CD4+ T cells from tumor, blood and ipsilateral draining lymph nodes of five breast cancer patients underwent full-length TCR alpha and beta sequencing. Ficoll density gradient centrifugation was used to isolate mononuclear cells from either lymph nodes or around 51 ml of peripheral blood. FACS confirmed that the sorted cell populations were more than 90% pure. This clonotype was detected many times. There is no known antigen for this receptor. The input lacks base qualities; no much larger clone sits a single base away. The CDR3 has 14 amino acids, counting the end cysteine and phenylalanine. The retained sequence is limited to the CDR3, 42 bases, with the frame set at the first base. Trimmed from V: 5 bases; trimmed from J: 5 bases; junction bases lacking a gene match: 5.

Full-length TCR variable regions were amplified by 5' RACE PCR with constant-region reverse primers, and semi-nested PCR with Nested Universal Primer A was subsequently performed. The ReliaPrep RNA Cell Miniprep System was used to extract total RNA, which was then reverse transcribed into 5'RACE-ready cDNA with the SMARTer RACE 5'/3' Kit. Multiplex adaptors were used to barcode full-length TCR alpha and beta libraries, and the barcoded libraries were sequenced on an Illumina MiSeq. The published analysis was carried out like this. For each of nine subset-tissue groups, sequencing data from the five patients were combined, and the groups were compared by unsupervised clustering of TCR gene usage. The Morisita-Horn index was used to calculate repertoire similarity, with shared sequences weighted by how much each contributed to each repertoire. The public reads were reanalyzed by TCRdb: fastp trimming at Q25, MiXCR alignment, in-frame beta chains only. Each CDR3 protein gets just one entry, which takes the most common genes and DNA from the rows behind it. TCRdb, not the authors, supplied the V and J calls. This sample comprises about 13,000 distinct CDR3 sequences, about 22% of them detected only once. Less than 4% of the sample is held by the ten biggest clonotypes.

The paper as a whole reports these results and caveats: The TCR gene usage of tumor memory CD4+ T cells clustered together with blood and lymph node memory CD4+ cells and with lymph node naive CD4+ cells. Validation in the larger cohort was restricted to a single TCR beta V-J rearrangement rather than whole repertoires. Tumor-infiltrating Treg TCR alpha and beta sequences overlapped most with tumor naive CD4+ T cells, then with blood naive CD4+ T cells.

Recombination connected TRBV12-3 or TRBV12-4 to TRBJ2-2, with 7 central nucleotides matching TRBD2. The sequenced sample was naive CD4+ T cells sorted from blood. In light of the paper, this sample's cell subset or site label describes: naive CD4+ T cells, CD4+CD45RA+CD25-. The TCR was taken from a female donor with breast cancer. The CDR3: CASSRGERTGELFF. The nucleotides are TGTGCCAGCAGTCGGGGGGAGCGGACCGGGGAGCTGTTTTTT.